These T cell receptor beta chains were read from a single sample in a study of shared clonotypes between healthy human individuals. TCRdb's copy holds only in-frame clones and misses some; the assay was immunoSEQ multiplex PCR. Seen here are 2 million to 2.5 million clones, under 97% observed once, and the top ten hold less than 0.15%. What was sequenced was naive CD4+ T cells sorted from blood. The receptor source for this set is a man aged 18 to 35 in good health. CDR3s include the opening cysteine and the closing phenylalanine or tryptophan. The D gene is left open where the match is weak. Some rows mark clone size as missing; the rest say once, few, many or name a class of expanded clone.

J gene	clone size	D gene	V gene	CDR3 protein	CDR3 DNA
TRBJ2-6	-	-	TRBV21-1	CASSKAPLPNKSGANVLTF	TGTGCCAGCAGCAAAGCCCCTCTTCCGAACAAGTCTGGGGCCAACGTCCTGACTTTC
TRBJ2-7	-	TRBD1	TRBV5-8	CASSLGQGPYEQYF	TGTGCCAGCAGCTTGGGACAGGGACCCTACGAGCAGTACTTC
TRBJ1-6	-	-	TRBV11-2	CASSKAGTRNSPLHF	TGTGCCAGCAGCAAGGCCGGGACACGAAATTCACCCCTCCACTTT
TRBJ2-3	-	-	TRBV21-1	CASSKWRLEGTDTQYF	TGTGCCAGCAGCAAATGGCGACTAGAAGGCACAGATACGCAGTATTTT
TRBJ2-3	-	-	TRBV13	CASSPFTDTQYF	TGTGCCAGCAGCCCCTTCACAGATACGCAGTATTTT
TRBJ2-3	-	TRBD1	TRBV10-2	CASGPTGGVSTDTQYF	TGCGCCAGCGGACCGACAGGGGGCGTTAGCACAGATACGCAGTATTTT
TRBJ2-3	-	TRBD2	TRBV7-2	CASSLLAETSTDTQYF	TGTGCCAGCAGCTTACTAGCGGAGACTAGCACAGATACGCAGTATTTT
TRBJ2-7	-	-	TRBV11-3	CASSLGGGEQYF	TGTGCCAGCAGCTTAGGAGGTGGCGAGCAGTACTTC
TRBJ2-1	-	TRBD2	TRBV6-5	CASSYSGSGRSNEQFF	TGTGCCAGCAGTTACTCGGGCAGCGGGAGGTCCAATGAGCAGTTCTTC
TRBJ2-2	-	-	TRBV10-1	CASSRSTGELFF	TGCGCCAGCAGTCGAAGCACCGGGGAGCTGTTTTTT
TRBJ2-7	-	-	TRBV19	CASSIYADSYEQYF	TGTGCCAGTAGTATATATGCGGACTCCTACGAGCAGTACTTC
TRBJ2-7	-	-	TRBV5-4	CASSVTGLGEQYF	TGTGCCAGCAGCGTCACGGGCCTTGGGGAGCAGTACTTC
TRBJ2-7	-	-	TRBV9	CASSPGQEQYF	TGTGCCAGCAGCCCCGGTCAAGAGCAGTACTTC
TRBJ1-2	-	-	TRBV5-4	CASSLEGQNYGYTF	TGTGCCAGCAGCTTGGAGGGACAAAACTATGGCTACACCTTC
TRBJ1-1	-	-	TRBV19	CASSIHHPTEAFF	TGTGCCAGTAGTATCCACCACCCGACTGAAGCTTTCTTT
TRBJ2-7	-	TRBD1	TRBV30	CAWSPDRGLSYEQYF	TGTGCCTGGAGTCCCGACAGGGGGCTTTCCTACGAGCAGTACTTC
TRBJ1-2	-	-	TRBV7-9	CASSLVPAPGGYTF	TGTGCCAGCAGCTTAGTACCGGCACCGGGTGGCTACACCTTC
TRBJ1-2	-	-	TRBV28	CASLSSLYYGYTF	TGTGCCAGCCTTAGCTCTCTTTACTATGGCTACACCTTC
TRBJ2-3	-	-	TRBV10-3	CAISDSRSTDTQYF	TGTGCCATCAGTGACTCGCGCAGCACAGATACGCAGTATTTT
TRBJ2-7	-	TRBD1	TRBV2	CASSPGQGTYEQYF	TGTGCCAGCAGCCCGGGACAGGGAACATACGAGCAGTACTTC
TRBJ2-3	-	-	TRBV9	CASDGGLVTDTQYF	TGTGCCAGCGACGGGGGACTCGTCACAGATACGCAGTATTTT
TRBJ2-2	once	TRBD2	TRBV5-1	CASSLVGRGTGELFF	TGCGCCAGCAGCTTGGTCGGGAGGGGCACCGGGGAGCTGTTTTTT
TRBJ2-3	-	TRBD2	TRBV5-6	CASSHLQLAGTDTQYF	TGTGCCAGCAGCCATCTGCAGCTAGCGGGGACAGATACGCAGTATTTT
TRBJ1-2	-	-	TRBV2	CASQGGSYGYTF	TGTGCCAGCCAGGGTGGGTCCTATGGCTACACCTTC
TRBJ2-7	-	-	TRBV27	CASSFRPLTYEQYF	TGTGCCAGCAGTTTCCGACCTCTAACCTACGAGCAGTACTTC
TRBJ1-2	few	-	TRBV30	CAWSGTRGGRDGYTF	TGTGCCTGGAGCGGAACGAGGGGGGGTAGGGATGGCTACACCTTC
TRBJ2-1	-	-	TRBV5-4	CASSLAPESSYNEQFF	TGTGCCAGCAGCTTGGCCCCCGAGAGCTCCTACAATGAGCAGTTCTTC
TRBJ1-1	-	-	TRBV30	CAWSEDTEAFF	TGTGCCTGGAGTGAGGACACCGAAGCTTTCTTT
TRBJ2-7	-	-	TRBV28	CASSYNGATRGYEQYF	TGTGCCAGCAGTTACAACGGGGCTACACGGGGATACGAGCAGTACTTC
TRBJ2-5	-	TRBD1	TRBV5-1	CASSLGGTETQYF	TGCGCCAGCAGCTTAGGGGGCACGGAGACCCAGTACTTC
TRBJ2-1	-	TRBD2	TRBV7-2	CASSAESTSANEQFF	TGTGCCAGCAGCGCCGAATCTACTAGCGCCAATGAGCAGTTCTTC
TRBJ2-7	-	-	TRBV5-1	CASSLGGQNSYEQYF	TGCGCCAGCAGCTTGGGCGGACAGAACTCCTACGAGCAGTACTTC
TRBJ1-1	-	TRBD1	TRBV6-5	CAVQGSMNTEAFF	TGTGCCGTACAGGGGTCCATGAACACTGAAGCTTTCTTT
TRBJ1-2	-	-	TRBV2	CASSVNRVGNYGYTF	TGTGCCAGCAGTGTAAACAGGGTGGGCAACTATGGCTACACCTTC
TRBJ1-2	-	-	TRBV6-5	CASSYEANYGYTF	TGTGCCAGCAGTTACGAGGCCAACTATGGCTACACCTTC
TRBJ2-7	-	TRBD2	TRBV5-4	CASSHGLAETYEQYF	TGTGCCAGCAGCCACGGACTAGCCGAGACCTACGAGCAGTACTTC
TRBJ2-7	-	-	TRBV9	CASSVGSSYEQYF	TGTGCCAGCAGCGTCGGGTCTTCCTACGAGCAGTACTTC
TRBJ2-2	-	TRBD1	TRBV2	CASSFGTGGHTGELFF	TGTGCCAGCAGTTTCGGGACAGGGGGCCACACCGGGGAGCTGTTTTTT
TRBJ2-1	-	TRBD2	TRBV4-3	CASSQALLAGGGEQFF	TGCGCCAGCAGCCAAGCCCTACTAGCGGGAGGCGGTGAGCAGTTCTTC
TRBJ1-6	-	TRBD1	TRBV5-1	CASSWTGGSPLHF	TGCGCCAGCAGCTGGACAGGTGGGTCACCCCTCCACTTT
TRBJ2-2	-	-	TRBV6-5	CASSPPGRNTGELFF	TGTGCCAGCAGTCCACCGGGCCGGAACACCGGGGAGCTGTTTTTT
TRBJ1-6	once	TRBD1	TRBV2	CASSSGQGSSYNSPLHF	TGTGCCAGCAGTTCCGGACAGGGGAGCTCCTATAATTCACCCCTCCACTTT
TRBJ2-7	-	-	TRBV9	CASSDFLGYEQYF	TGTGCCAGCAGCGACTTCCTCGGCTACGAGCAGTACTTC
TRBJ2-7	-	-	TRBV21-1	CASNRTGCDEQYF	TGTGCCAGCAACAGGACAGGGTGCGACGAGCAGTACTTC
TRBJ2-3	-	TRBD2	TRBV6-5	CASSYGAGGGTDTQYF	TGTGCCAGCAGTTACGGGGCGGGGGGAGGCACAGATACGCAGTATTTT
TRBJ1-2	-	-	TRBV7-6	CASSLESKDGYTF	TGTGCCAGCAGCTTAGAATCTAAGGACGGCTACACCTTC
TRBJ2-6	-	-	TRBV30	CAWSLPRTAGANVLTF	TGTGCCTGGAGCCTCCCTAGGACAGCTGGGGCCAACGTCCTGACTTTC